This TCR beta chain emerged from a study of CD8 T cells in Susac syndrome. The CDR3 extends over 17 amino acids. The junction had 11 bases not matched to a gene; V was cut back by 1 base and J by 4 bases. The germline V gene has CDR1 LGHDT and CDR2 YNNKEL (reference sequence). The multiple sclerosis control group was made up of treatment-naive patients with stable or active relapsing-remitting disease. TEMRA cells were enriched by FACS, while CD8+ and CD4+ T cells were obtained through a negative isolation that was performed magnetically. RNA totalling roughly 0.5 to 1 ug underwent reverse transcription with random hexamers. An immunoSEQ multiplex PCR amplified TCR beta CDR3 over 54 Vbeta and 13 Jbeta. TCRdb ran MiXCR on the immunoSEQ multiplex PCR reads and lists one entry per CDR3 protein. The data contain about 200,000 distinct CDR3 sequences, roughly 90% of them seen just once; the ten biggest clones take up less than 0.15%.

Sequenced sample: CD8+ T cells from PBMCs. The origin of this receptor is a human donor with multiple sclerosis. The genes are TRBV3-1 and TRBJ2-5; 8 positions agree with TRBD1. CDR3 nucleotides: TGTGCCAGCAGCCAAGCGGGGGCAGGGGGCCTCAGAGAGACCCAGTACTTC. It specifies CASSQAGAGGLRETQYF.